This TCR beta chain originates from a study of PD-1 blockade in classical Hodgkin lymphoma. The study, taken as a whole, reports: Only CD4+ TCR diversity, not CD8+, had risen significantly by C4D1. Diminished baseline TCR diversity has been reported in newly diagnosed patients relative to healthy donors.

This clone turned up a few times. Its specificity is not known. The CDR3 sequence is 16 residues long. Trimming took 4 bases from V and 4 from J, leaving 19 bases between them. CDR1 is GTSNPN and CDR2 is SVGIG in the germline V gene (reference sequence). The table came from immunoSEQ multiplex PCR; TCRdb's copy has only in-frame clones and leaves some out. The data contain 10,000 or so clones, roughly four fifths of them seen just once; the ten biggest clones take up around 4.5%. The time point here: cycle 4 day 1 (C4D1), after less than 7 weeks of nivolumab. Autologous stem cell transplantation was followed by relapse in every patient, and brentuximab vedotin exposure varied. CD4+ T cells were purified from thawed PBMCs by negative selection.

The specimen comprised CD4+ T cells from blood, sampled before the fourth cycle of nivolumab. This sequence originates from a human donor with classical Hodgkin lymphoma. The chain has TRBV30 and TRBJ2-2; a possible D gene is TRBD1 (6 bases). CDR3 in amino acids: CAWTTGFMMSTGELFF. CDR3 DNA: TGTGCCTGGACAACAGGGTTTATGATGAGCACCGGGGAGCTGTTTTTT.